The 18 T cell receptor beta chains listed next were all sequenced from one sample in a study of blood T cell repertoires in COVID-19. The method was immunoSEQ multiplex PCR; TCRdb's version includes in-frame clones alone and lacks a portion of them. The table includes around 150,000 clones, 85% detected once. The sample comprised peripheral blood. These receptors originate from a human donor with acute or convalescent COVID-19. The donor label of this sample is uncertain.

The chain recombines TRBV7-9 with TRBJ2-7; 10 nucleotides align to TRBD1. V shed 7 bases and J 9 bases; nucleotides not matched to a gene: 12. CDR1 and CDR2 from the germline V gene are SEHNR and FQNEAQ (reference sequence). The CDR3 has 14 amino acids. The CDR3 DNA is TGTGCCAGCAATCCCAGGGACAGGGGCCCCGCGCAGTACTTC. Residues: CASNPRDRGPAQYF.

The gene calls are TRBV7-8 and TRBJ2-2; TRBD2 matches 7 bases. The CDR3 extends over 15 amino acids. The J segment lost 3 bases and the V segment lost 7 bases, leaving 8 bases of the junction unmatched. Germline V CDR1 and CDR2: SGHVS, FQNEAQ. The CDR3 protein is CASKSGVVDTGELFF. In DNA, the CDR3 is TGTGCCAGCAAAAGCGGGGTCGTCGACACCGGGGAGCTGTTTTTT.

This chain links TRBV5-6 with TRBJ2-2; D might be TRBD1 (5 bases). CDR1 SGHDT and CDR2 YYEEEE come from the germline V gene. The CDR3 runs 15 residues. V was cut by 5 bases and J by 1 base, with 12 bases left in between. The CDR3 nucleotides read TGTGCCAGCAGTAGAGACAGACTGAACACCGGGGAGCTGTTTTTT. Its protein product is CASSRDRLNTGELFF.

V and J are TRBV24-1 and TRBJ2-1; a possible D gene is TRBD2 (6 bases). Trimming removed 3 bases at V and 6 bases at J, with 17 bases between. This CDR3 comprises 16 residues. CDR1 is KGHDR, CDR2 SFDVKD, per germline. CDR3 coding DNA: TGTGCCACCAGTGATATGGGCCACCCCGGGGGCAATGAGCAGTTCTTC. It encodes CATSDMGHPGGNEQFF.

The chain is built from TRBV2 and TRBJ1-5; D possibly corresponds to TRBD1 (6 bases). Looked up from germline, CDR1 is SNHLY and CDR2 is FYNNEI. V lost 5 bases and J 0 bases, leaving 14 bases between the germline ends. The CDR3 spans 16 residues. The CDR3 here is CASSKGQPGSNQPQHF. As DNA, the CDR3 is TGTGCCAGCAGTAAAGGACAGCCCGGTAGCAATCAGCCCCAGCATTTT.

The genes are TRBV4-1 and TRBJ1-6, with 8 bases fitting TRBD1. The CDR3 loop spans 16 amino acids. V shed 4 bases and J 0 bases; nucleotides not matched to a gene: 2. Germline V gene sequence: CDR1 MGHRA, CDR2 YSYEKL. In DNA form, the CDR3 reads TGCGCCAGCAGCCCCGGACAGGGCTCCTATAATTCACCCCTCCACTTT. Translation: CASSPGQGSYNSPLHF.

This chain joins TRBV19 and TRBJ1-1, with D perhaps TRBD1 (5 bases). CDR1 and CDR2 from the germline V gene are LNHDA and SQIVND (reference sequence). The CDR3 has 14 amino acids. The V and J ends lost 10 bases and 8 bases respectively, with 23 bases between them. The CDR3 DNA sequence: TGTGCCACCATAGGTAGCAGGGCGTTGGAGGAAGCTTTCTTT. It is translated as CATIGSRALEEAFF.

This sequence joins TRBV4-1 and TRBJ2-2, with TRBD1 matching over 8 bases. J gave up 6 bases and V 4 bases, and 7 bases lay outside the gene matches. CDR1 is MGHRA and CDR2 is YSYEKL in the germline V gene. This CDR3 spans 15 amino acids. CDR3 sequence (DNA): TGCGCCAGCAGCCCAGGGGACAGGTTCCCCGGGGAGCTGTTTTTT. This sequence encodes CASSPGDRFPGELFF.

The chain joins TRBV25-1 to TRBJ1-4, with TRBD1 matching 9 bases. CDR1 and CDR2 from the germline V gene are MGHDK and SYGVNS. V was pared by 2 bases and J by 7 bases, with 8 bases of the junction left unmatched. The CDR3 has 16 amino acids. CDR3 in amino acids: CASSERLTGGSEKLFF. The DNA of the CDR3 is TGTGCCAGCAGTGAAAGGTTGACAGGGGGTAGTGAAAAACTGTTTTTT.

This chain connects TRBV11-2 to TRBJ2-7; the match to TRBD1 covers 9 bases. This CDR3 region has 14 residues. CDR1 and CDR2 from the germline V gene are SGHAT and FQNNGV. The ends lost 1 base at V and 6 bases at J; junction bases unmatched: 4. CDR3 protein: CASSLAGQGSEQYF. The CDR3 nucleotides read TGTGCCAGCAGCTTAGCGGGACAGGGCTCCGAGCAGTACTTC.

CDR3: CASIPREGPMNQPQHF. DNA for the CDR3: TGTGCCAGCATCCCGCGGGAAGGGCCGATGAATCAGCCCCAGCATTTT. V is TRBV2 and J is TRBJ1-5; D gene uncertain. Per the germline V gene, CDR1 is SNHLY and CDR2 is FYNNEI. This CDR3 region has 16 residues. V was clipped by 7 bases and J by 4 bases, with 20 bases between them.

This chain connects TRBV29-1 to TRBJ1-1; D possibly corresponds to TRBD1 (5 bases). The germline gives CDR1 SQVTM, CDR2 ANQGSEA. The CDR3 has 16 residues. The V and J ends lost 3 bases and 1 base respectively, with 18 bases between them. CDR3 residues: CSVDRGEAFPNTEAFF. The CDR3, as DNA: TGCAGCGTTGACCGGGGGGAGGCATTCCCGAACACTGAAGCTTTCTTT.

This rearrangement joins TRBV18 to TRBJ1-1; D unclear. The CDR3 consists of 13 residues. Per germline, CDR1 KGHSH and CDR2 LQKENI. V lost 6 bases to trimming and J lost 1 base, with 9 bases between them. As DNA, the CDR3 is TGTGCCAGCTCCCCCGAGTGGAACACTGAAGCTTTCTTT. Translating gives CASSPEWNTEAFF.

This clone has just one count. The V gene is TRBV9, the J gene TRBJ2-5, with a possible D match to TRBD2 (5 bases). There are 16 residues in the CDR3. The germline V gene has CDR1 SGDLS and CDR2 YYNGEE. V lost 0 bases to trimming and J lost 4 bases, with 16 bases between them. The CDR3 nucleotides read TGTGCCAGCAGCGTAGAGGGTAGCGATAATTCAGAGACCCAGTACTTC. It specifies CASSVEGSDNSETQYF.

The gene calls are TRBV5-4 and TRBJ1-5, with a tentative D call TRBD1 (5 bases). Per germline, CDR1 SGHNT and CDR2 YYREEE (reference sequence). The V end lost 3 bases, the J end lost 10 bases, and 14 bases lay between the germline ends. The CDR3 is 13 amino acids. The CDR3 loop reads CASSYQPQDPQHF. The CDR3 DNA reads as TGTGCCAGCAGCTATCAACCACAGGACCCCCAGCATTTT.

V gene TRBV5-4 combines with J gene TRBJ1-4, with 9 bases fitting TRBD1. This CDR3 contains 16 residues. V shed 4 bases and J 10 bases; nucleotides not matched to a gene: 14. In germline, CDR1 is SGHNT, CDR2 YYREEE (reference sequence). CDR3 amino acids: CASSPRGGWDRVKLFF. The CDR3 DNA sequence: TGTGCCAGCAGCCCCCGCGGGGGGTGGGACAGGGTAAAACTGTTTTTT. The full variable domain, completed using reference TRBV5-4 and TRBJ1-4, is ETGVTQSPTHLIKTRGQQVTLRCSSQSGHNTVSWYQQALGQGPQFIFQYYREEENGRGNFPPRFSGLQFPNYSSELNVNALELDDSALYLCASSPRGGWDRVKLFFGSGTQLSVL.

CDR3 DNA sequence: TGTGCCGCACCTCGGGGGGGGAATCACGAGGAATCTGGAAACACCATATATTTT. Protein: CAAPRGGNHEESGNTIYF. This sequence joins TRBV6-4 and TRBJ1-3; TRBD1 is a possible D gene (5 bases). In germline, CDR1 is MRHNA, CDR2 SNTAGT. V was pared by 11 bases and J by 1 base, with 27 bases between. The CDR3 runs to 18 residues.

The V gene is TRBV28, the J gene TRBJ1-1; D is unresolved. The germline V gene encodes CDR1 MDHEN and CDR2 SYDVKM. The CDR3 length is 16 residues. V was trimmed by 5 bases and J by 1 base, leaving 17 bases between them. The DNA for the CDR3 is TGTGCCAGCAGTCAGGAAGAGTGGAGGTCGAACACTGAAGCTTTCTTT. Its translation is CASSQEEWRSNTEAFF.